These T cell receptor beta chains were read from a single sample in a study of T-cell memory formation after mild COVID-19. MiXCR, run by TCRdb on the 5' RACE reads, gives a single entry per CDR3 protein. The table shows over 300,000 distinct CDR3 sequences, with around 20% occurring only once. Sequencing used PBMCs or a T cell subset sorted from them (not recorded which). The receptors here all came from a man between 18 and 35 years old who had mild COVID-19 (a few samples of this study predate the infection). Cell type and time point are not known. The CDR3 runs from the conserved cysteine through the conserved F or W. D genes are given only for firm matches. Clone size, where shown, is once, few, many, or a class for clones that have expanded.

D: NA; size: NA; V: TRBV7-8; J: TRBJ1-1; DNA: TGTGCCAGCAGCCCCATGGCGGCAAACACTGAAGCTTTCTTT; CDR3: CASSPMAANTEAFF
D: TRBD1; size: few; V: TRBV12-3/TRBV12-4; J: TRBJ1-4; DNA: TGTGCCAGCAGGCCTCCGGGACAGGGTAATGAAAAACTGTTTTTT; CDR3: CASRPPGQGNEKLFF
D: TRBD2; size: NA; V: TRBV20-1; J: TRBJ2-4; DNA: TGCAGTGCGGCCCGGGGACTAGCGGGGGGAAACATTCAGTACTTC; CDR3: CSAARGLAGGNIQYF
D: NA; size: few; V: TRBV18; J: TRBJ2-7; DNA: TGTGCCAGCTCACCTGGACAGCCGAGCTCCTACGAGCAGTACTTC; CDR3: CASSPGQPSSYEQYF
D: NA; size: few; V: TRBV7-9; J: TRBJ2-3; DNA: TGTGCCAGCAGCTTAATTGGCAGGGGAGCGAAAGATACGCAGTATTTT; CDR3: CASSLIGRGAKDTQYF
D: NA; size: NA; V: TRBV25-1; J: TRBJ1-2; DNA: TGTGCCAGCAGTGGCCAGGTCTATGGCTACACCTTC; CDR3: CASSGQVYGYTF
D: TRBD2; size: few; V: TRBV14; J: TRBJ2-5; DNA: TGTGCCAGCAGCCAAGGGAATCTTCCGGGAGGGGAAGAGACCCAGTACTTC; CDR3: CASSQGNLPGGEETQYF
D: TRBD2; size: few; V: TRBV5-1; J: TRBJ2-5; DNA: TGCGCCAGCAGCTCCGGAAGCGGGGGGGCAGGCGAGACCCAGTACTTC; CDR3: CASSSGSGGAGETQYF
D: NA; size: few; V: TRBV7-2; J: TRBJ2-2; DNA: TGTGCCAGCAGCTTAGCGCAGGGTCCCGGGGAGCTGTTTTTT; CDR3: CASSLAQGPGELFF
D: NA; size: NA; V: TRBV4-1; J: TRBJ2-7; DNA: TGCGCCAGCAGCCAAGATGGTCTGGGAGTTCTCGAGCAGTACTTC; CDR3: CASSQDGLGVLEQYF